This T cell receptor (beta chain) is drawn from a study of response to subunit inactivated influenza vaccine. Concerning this clonotype: Its antigen is not known.

Study-wide results and caveats: The authors proposed limited new T cell recruitment per seasonal influenza vaccination.

TCRdb fed the RT-PCR reads into MiXCR, producing one record per CDR3 protein. This sample has 650,000 to 800,000 distinct CDR3 sequences; about 18% occur once, and the top ten carry approximately 10%. CDR1 and CDR2 from the germline V gene are SGHTA and FQGTGA. The CDR3 runs 13 residues. Trimming removed 3 bases at V and 2 bases at J, with 6 bases between. This sequence joins TRBV7-3 and TRBJ2-3, with D hard to call. The sequence was obtained from a man between 50 and 59 years old who received an inactivated influenza vaccine. Sequencing used PBMCs from blood, obtained 5 to 6 days after vaccination. The CDR3 here is CASSFQVTDTQYF. CDR3 coding DNA: TGTGCCAGCAGCTTTCAAGTCACAGATACGCAGTATTTT.